A single T cell receptor beta chain is shown here with its context. The target antigen is unknown. Data came from immunoSEQ multiplex PCR; TCRdb stores just in-frame clones and leaves some out. The sample comprises roughly 20,000 clones, approximately 85% of which are singletons, and roughly 15% rests with the top ten. Time point noted: cycle 4 day 1 (C4D1), after 6 weeks of nivolumab. Relapse was seen in all patients after autologous stem cell transplantation, and brentuximab vedotin exposure was variable. This entry belongs to a study of PD-1 blockade in classical Hodgkin lymphoma. Overall study context: Each patient was given nivolumab 3 mg/kg through a vein every 2 weeks.

Study outcomes and limitations: Newly diagnosed patients and complete responders had comparable diversity at baseline. Nivolumab initiated under 1 year post-ASCT led to patient exclusion. CD8+ TCR diversity did not rise significantly by C4D1, unlike CD4+.

Germline lookup yields CDR1 SGHTA and CDR2 FQGTGA. Trimming cost V 5 bases and J 5 bases; bases outside gene matches: 10. This CDR3 comprises 16 residues. Here the sequenced sample was peripheral blood mononuclear cells (PBMCs), taken before the fourth cycle of nivolumab. The chain combines TRBV7-3 with TRBJ2-3, with TRBD2 matching 10 bases. The source of this sequence is a human donor with classical Hodgkin lymphoma. As DNA, the CDR3 is TGTGCCAGCAGCCAGGGACTAGCGAGAGAGATAGATACGCAGTATTTT. The encoded protein is CASSQGLAREIDTQYF.